This T cell receptor beta chain derives from a study of blood T cell repertoires in COVID-19. TCRdb's copy holds only in-frame clones and misses some; the assay was immunoSEQ multiplex PCR. The table has around 120,000 clones, 75% to 90% seen once; the top ten hold roughly 29%. In this sample, this clone turned up once. The CDR3 extends over 16 amino acids. Germline loops: CDR1 SGDLS, CDR2 YYNGEE. The V gene lost 3 bases and the J gene lost 5 bases, with 20 bases spanning the gap. The rearrangement links TRBV9 to TRBJ2-5; D might be TRBD2 (7 bases). Sequencing input: peripheral blood. This clonotype was obtained from a woman between 65 and 79 years old with acute or convalescent COVID-19. CDR3 amino acids: CASSAGWGGGGETQYF. DNA for the CDR3: TGTGCCAGCAGCGCTGGGTGGGGGGGCGGTGGCGAGACCCAGTACTTC.